These 24 T cell receptor beta chains share one sample of origin, sequenced in a study of control samples from healthy donors and cancer patients. Clones were sequenced by immunoSEQ multiplex PCR, and TCRdb holds only the in-frame ones, with some missing. The data show approximately 220,000 clones, roughly 94% seen once. The sample was blood. Receptors were obtained from a man aged 45-65 years in good health.

The CDR3 is CASSVGFGTGGRPGSEYGYTF. CDR3 sequence (DNA): TGTGCCAGCAGCGTAGGTTTCGGTACCGGGGGCCGGCCAGGGTCAGAGTATGGCTACACCTTC. This chain uses TRBV9 with TRBJ1-2; perhaps TRBD1 as D (6 bases). From germline, CDR1 is SGDLS and CDR2 YYNGEE. This CDR3 region has 21 residues. The V gene lost 0 bases and the J gene lost 5 bases, with 32 bases spanning the gap.

The gene calls are TRBV28 and TRBJ2-7, with 7 bases aligning to TRBD2. V gave up 4 bases and J gave up 4 bases; unmatched junction bases: 7. The CDR3 extends over 14 amino acids. The germline CDR1 and CDR2 sequences are MDHEN and SYDVKM. This chain's CDR3 is CASSWGRGGYEQYF. The DNA of the CDR3 is TGTGCCAGCAGTTGGGGGAGGGGCGGGTACGAGCAGTACTTC.

The chain couples TRBV19 to TRBJ1-5, with D possibly matching TRBD1 (5 bases). Germline CDR1 is LNHDA and CDR2 is SQIVND (reference sequence). The CDR3 spans 13 residues. The V gene lost 6 bases and the J gene lost 4 bases, with 10 bases spanning the gap. CDR3: CASRTAVNQPQHF. The CDR3 DNA reads TGTGCCAGTAGGACAGCGGTAAATCAGCCCCAGCATTTT.

V and J are TRBV27 and TRBJ2-2; D may be TRBD2 (6 bases). CDR1 is MNHEY and CDR2 is SMNVEV in the germline V gene (reference sequence). The CDR3 is 15 amino acids. V lost 4 bases and J lost 8, with 17 bases in between. CDR3 bases: TGTGCCAGCAGTTCGGGACTGAATTCCCCTGGGGAGCTGTTTTTT. It codes for CASSSGLNSPGELFF.

The chain has TRBV7-2 and TRBJ2-6; D not resolved. Germline V lookup: CDR1 SGHTA, CDR2 FQGNSA. V gave up 2 bases and J gave up 0 bases, with 5 bases separating them. The CDR3 has 15 amino acids. As DNA, the CDR3 is TGTGCCAGCAGCTTAACATTCTCTGGGGCCAACGTCCTGACTTTC. Translation gives CASSLTFSGANVLTF.

CDR3 sequence: CASRTPNQPQHF. The CDR3 bases are TGTGCCAGTCGGACCCCAAATCAGCCCCAGCATTTT. The V gene is TRBV6-5, the J gene TRBJ1-5, with unresolved D. Trimming took 9 bases from V and 4 from J, leaving 10 bases between them. The CDR3 extends over 12 amino acids. The germline V gene has CDR1 MNHEY and CDR2 SVGAGI.

This clone came up once. V and J are TRBV18 and TRBJ2-7; TRBD1 matches 7 bases. This CDR3 region has 14 residues. After removal of 6 bases from V and 5 bases from J, the junction contained 10 bases not matched to a gene. The V gene's germline CDR1 is KGHSH and CDR2 LQKENI. CDR3 in DNA: TGTGCCAGCTCTCCAAACAGGGGTAGCGACGAGCAGTACTTC. Its protein is CASSPNRGSDEQYF.

The gene calls are TRBV5-1 and TRBJ2-1; perhaps D is TRBD1 or TRBD2 (5 bases each). The V end was cut by 7 bases, the J end by 7 bases, with 21 bases between. The CDR3 is 15 residues long. CDR1 is SGHRS and CDR2 is YFSETQ in the germline V gene. CDR3 in DNA: TGCGCCAGCTCGTTAAGGGGAGCTATTGGTAATGAGCAGTTCTTC. Its translation is CASSLRGAIGNEQFF.

This chain joins TRBV3-1 (or the pseudogene TRBV3-2) and TRBJ2-5; 7 bases align to TRBD2. This CDR3 is built from 15 residues. Looked up from germline, CDR1 is LGHDT and CDR2 is YNNKEL (reference sequence). The J segment lost 0 bases and the V segment lost 4 bases, leaving 5 bases of the junction unmatched. CDR3 coding DNA: TGTGCCAGCAGCCCCTGGGGGGGGGACCAAGAGACCCAGTACTTC. Translated, it gives CASSPWGGDQETQYF.

The chain has TRBV27 and TRBJ1-5; a weak D match, TRBD1 (5 bases). V was trimmed by 1 base and J by 7 bases, leaving 11 bases between them. CDR1 MNHEY and CDR2 SMNVEV come from the germline V gene (reference sequence). CDR3 length: 14 residues. The CDR3: CASSLFGGGQPQHF. In DNA, the CDR3 is TGTGCCAGCAGTTTATTCGGGGGTGGCCAGCCCCAGCATTTT.

The gene calls are TRBV18 and TRBJ2-1, with D possibly being TRBD1 (5 bases). The CDR3 is 16 residues long. The germline gives CDR1 KGHSH, CDR2 LQKENI. V was pared by 6 bases and J by 2 bases, with 17 bases between. The CDR3 bases are TGTGCCAGCTCCGCCCTGGGTGGGGCGGCCTACAATGAGCAGTTCTTC. This sequence encodes CASSALGGAAYNEQFF.

This clone was observed a handful of times. The J gene is TRBJ2-2, the V gene TRBV9, with 9 bases matching TRBD2. CDR1 and CDR2 from the germline V gene are SGDLS and YYNGEE. The CDR3 runs 15 residues. The V and J ends lost 3 bases and 7 bases, in that order; junction bases with no gene match: 7. The CDR3 reads CASSAGGLAVGELFF. DNA of the CDR3: TGTGCCAGCAGCGCGGGGGGACTAGCAGTCGGGGAGCTGTTTTTT.

The V call is TRBV18, the J call TRBJ1-1; no clear D gene. The CDR3 contains 12 residues. Trimming removed 3 bases at V and 6 bases at J, with 8 bases between. In germline, CDR1 is KGHSH, CDR2 LQKENI. The CDR3 DNA follows: TGTGCCAGCTCACCTAACCTCCCTGAAGCTTTCTTT. It specifies CASSPNLPEAFF. Looking up the rest from reference TRBV18 and TRBJ1-1 gives the full variable domain: NAGVMQNPRHLVRRRGQEARLRCSPMKGHSHVYWYRQLPEEGLKFMVYLQKENIIDESGMPKERFSAEFPKEGPSILRIQQVVRGDSAAYFCASSPNLPEAFFGQGTRLTVV.

The rearrangement uses TRBV18 and TRBJ1-3; tentative D call: TRBD1 (6 bases). Trimming removed 0 bases at V and 0 bases at J, with 21 bases between. The CDR3 sequence is 20 residues long. CDR1 and CDR2 from the germline V gene are KGHSH and LQKENI. The CDR3 region is CASSPPLSSGYRASGNTIYF. In nucleotides, the CDR3 is TGTGCCAGCTCACCACCGTTGTCATCGGGGTACAGGGCCTCTGGAAACACCATATATTTT.

This chain connects TRBV6-6 to TRBJ1-5; D unclear. CDR3 length equals 13 residues. The germline V and J ends were trimmed by 3 bases and 3 bases, with 6 bases remaining between them. The germline gives CDR1 MNHNY, CDR2 SVGAGI (reference sequence). CDR3 DNA: TGTGCCAGCAGTTATTCCCCCAATCAGCCCCAGCATTTT. This gives the protein CASSYSPNQPQHF.

As for this clone: This specimen includes other DNA sequences encoding the same CDR3. The chain uses TRBV5-1 and TRBJ2-5, with TRBD2 identical over 8 bases. CDR1 is SGHRS, CDR2 YFSETQ, per germline. The CDR3 contains 16 residues. J lost 2 bases, V lost 0 bases, and 6 bases had no gene match. CDR3 amino acids: CASSLGTGGGQETQYF. In nucleotides, the CDR3 is TGCGCCAGCAGCTTGGGAACGGGAGGGGGGCAAGAGACCCAGTACTTC.

The chain employs TRBV5-1 and TRBJ2-7, with 7 bases identical to TRBD2. There are 14 residues in the CDR3. Germline lookup yields CDR1 SGHRS and CDR2 YFSETQ. V trimming: 0 bases; J trimming: 3 bases; junction bases outside the gene matches: 3. CDR3 region: CASSLVGGSYEQYV. DNA of the CDR3: TGCGCCAGCAGCTTGGTCGGCGGGAGCTACGAGCAGTACGTC.

This rearrangement joins TRBV5-6 to TRBJ1-1; D is unclear. CDR3 length equals 15 residues. V lost 4 bases and J 3 bases, leaving 16 bases between the germline ends. Germline-derived CDR1 and CDR2 are SGHDT and YYEEEE. CDR3 protein: CASSLWDGRDTEAFF. The DNA of the CDR3 is TGTGCCAGCAGCCTCTGGGATGGGAGGGACACTGAAGCTTTCTTT.

This chain links TRBV7-3 with TRBJ2-3; D is unclear. The V end was cut by 2 bases, the J end by 2 bases, with 11 bases between. CDR1 and CDR2 (germline): SGHTA, FQGTGA. The CDR3 has 15 residues. CDR3 sequence (DNA): TGTGCCAGCAGCTTAGGTTATCTTTACACAGATACGCAGTATTTT. Translation: CASSLGYLYTDTQYF.

The rearrangement uses TRBV11-2 and TRBJ2-6; 8 bases are shared with TRBD1. Germline-derived CDR1 and CDR2 are SGHAT and FQNNGV. The V gene end was trimmed by 5 bases and the J gene end by 0 bases; junction bases not matched to a gene: 6. There are 17 residues in the CDR3. The CDR3 DNA reads TGTGCCAGCAGCAAGGAGGGACAGGTCTCTGGGGCCAACGTCCTGACTTTC. Its protein product is CASSKEGQVSGANVLTF.

The rearrangement joins TRBV3-1 (or the pseudogene TRBV3-2) to TRBJ2-6, with a weak D call TRBD1 (5 bases). CDR3 length equals 15 residues. Germline lookup yields CDR1 LGHDT and CDR2 YNNKEL (reference sequence). The germline V and J ends were trimmed by 6 bases and 2 bases, with 11 bases remaining between them. The CDR3 bases are TGTGCCAGCAGTCTACAGGCCGCTGGGGCCAACGTCCTGACTTTC. It encodes CASSLQAAGANVLTF.

The J gene is TRBJ2-1, the V gene TRBV5-4; D gene unclear. Germline V gives CDR1 SGHNT, CDR2 YYREEE (reference sequence). Trimming left V 4 bases short and J 11 bases short, with 13 bases between. The CDR3 is made up of 12 amino acids. The CDR3 DNA reads TGTGCCAGCAGCCTCTGGCCGAGGAAGCAGTTCTTC. Protein sequence: CASSLWPRKQFF.

The V and J genes are TRBV28 and TRBJ2-1; D not certain. V was clipped by 2 bases and J by 5 bases, with 19 bases between them. From germline, CDR1 is MDHEN and CDR2 SYDVKM. This CDR3 is 17 amino acids long. The CDR3 DNA is TGTGCCAGCAGTTTACCCCCCCGGTCTCGGTTCGACAATGAGCAGTTCTTC. This translates into CASSLPPRSRFDNEQFF.

V usage is TRBV4-3 and J usage is TRBJ1-1; perhaps TRBD1 as D (6 bases). The CDR3 totals 13 residues. V was pared by 4 bases and J by 8 bases, with 14 bases between. CDR1 is LGHNA and CDR2 is YSLEER in the germline V gene. The CDR3 DNA sequence: TGCGCCAGCAGCCTCCAGGGGCCAGGCGAAGCTTTCTTT. Translating it yields CASSLQGPGEAFF.